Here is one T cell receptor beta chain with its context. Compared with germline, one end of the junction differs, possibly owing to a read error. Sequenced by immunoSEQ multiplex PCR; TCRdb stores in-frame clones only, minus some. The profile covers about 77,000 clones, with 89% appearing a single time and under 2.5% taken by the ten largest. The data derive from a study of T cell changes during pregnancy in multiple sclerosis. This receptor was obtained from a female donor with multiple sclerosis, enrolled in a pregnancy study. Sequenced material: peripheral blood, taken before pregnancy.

For the CDR3, the DNA is TGTGCCATCAGTGCAAGCGGGCCTTTGAACTTC. Translated: CAISASGPLNF. The rearrangement links TRBV10-3 to TRBJ2-7; TRBD2 might be the D (6 bases). The CDR3 has 11 amino acids. Germline assignment: CDR1 ENHRY and CDR2 SYGVKD.